A selection of T cell receptor beta chains follows, all from one sample in a study of tumor-infiltrating lymphocytes in primary liver carcinoma. TCRdb reprocessed the multiplex PCR reads with MiXCR, giving one entry per CDR3 protein. This table has approximately 320,000 distinct CDR3 sequences, about 50% appearing once. Sequencing was performed on peripheral blood. The receptors were sampled from a woman in her twenties or thirties with primary liver carcinoma and hepatitis B virus infection. CDR3s include the opening cysteine and the closing phenylalanine or tryptophan. The D gene is left open where the match is weak. Only part of the rows carry a size: once, few, many, or a class if the clone is expanded.

D gene: TRBD1
clone size: -
V gene: TRBV6-2/TRBV6-3
J gene: TRBJ2-5
CDR3 protein: CASCYAPGQGFNRYF
CDR3 DNA: TGTGCCAGTTGTTACGCCCCGGGACAGGGGTTCAATCGGTACTTC

D gene: TRBD2
clone size: -
V gene: TRBV11-2
J gene: TRBJ2-1
CDR3 protein: CVSSLAGANEQSF
CDR3 DNA: TGTGTCAGCAGTCTAGCGGGGGCCAATGAGCAGTCCTTC

D gene: TRBD1
clone size: -
V gene: TRBV6-6
J gene: TRBJ2-5
CDR3 protein: CASSYFEGGNRGEETQYF
CDR3 DNA: TGTGCCAGCAGTTACTTCGAAGGGGGAAACAGGGGAGAGGAGACCCAGTACTTC

D gene: -
clone size: -
V gene: TRBV4-2
J gene: TRBJ1-2
CDR3 protein: CAFSRTGSAYGYTF
CDR3 DNA: TGTGCCTTCAGCCGAACAGGGTCTGCCTATGGCTACACCTTC

D gene: -
clone size: -
V gene: TRBV2
J gene: TRBJ2-3
CDR3 protein: CSPASQSTDTQYF
CDR3 DNA: TGTAGCCCCGCCTCTCAAAGCACAGATACGCAGTATTTT

D gene: -
clone size: -
V gene: TRBV7-9
J gene: TRBJ2-2
CDR3 protein: CASRPNHRQATGELFF
CDR3 DNA: TGTGCCAGCAGACCAAACCACCGACAGGCCACCGGGGAGCTGTTTTTT

D gene: -
clone size: -
V gene: TRBV10-3
J gene: TRBJ2-5
CDR3 protein: CAFRRGTIFGETQYF
CDR3 DNA: TGTGCCTTCAGGCGGGGAACGATCTTCGGGGAGACCCAGTACTTT

D gene: -
clone size: -
V gene: TRBV5-5
J gene: TRBJ2-1
CDR3 protein: CASSLWPGHEQFF
CDR3 DNA: TGTGCCAGCAGCTTGTGGCCCGGTCATGAGCAGTTCTTC

D gene: -
clone size: -
V gene: TRBV4-1
J gene: TRBJ2-5
CDR3 protein: CASSQERMIRQKTQYF
CDR3 DNA: TGCGCCAGCAGCCAAGAAAGGATGATTAGACAAAAGACCCAGTACTTC

D gene: -
clone size: -
V gene: TRBV11-2
J gene: TRBJ2-5
CDR3 protein: CASSLVREEETQDF
CDR3 DNA: TGTGCCAGCAGCTTGGTACGCGAAGAAGAGACCCAGGACTTC

D gene: -
clone size: -
V gene: TRBV4-2
J gene: TRBJ2-1
CDR3 protein: CAGSQQTSGTLYNEQFF
CDR3 DNA: TGTGCCGGCAGCCAACAGACCAGCGGAACACTATACAATGAGCAGTTCTTC

D gene: -
clone size: -
V gene: TRBV5-8
J gene: TRBJ2-5
CDR3 protein: CASSLERATGTQYF
CDR3 DNA: TGTGCCAGCAGCTTGGAGAGGGCCACGGGGACCCAGTACTTC

D gene: TRBD1
clone size: many
V gene: TRBV6-6
J gene: TRBJ2-7
CDR3 protein: CASSDGTAVTYEQYF
CDR3 DNA: TGTGCCAGCAGCGATGGGACAGCCGTTACCTACGAGCAGTACTTC